These 27 T cell receptor beta chains came from one sample sequenced in a study of technical replicates of blood from a few donors. Method: immunoSEQ multiplex PCR; TCRdb's copy keeps in-frame clones and lacks some. In the table there are tens of thousands of clones, roughly 98% of which are singletons. Source material: T cells isolated from PBMCs. The source of these receptors is a human donor in good health.

V gene TRBV9 combines with J gene TRBJ1-2; D remains unclear. The V and J ends lost 0 bases and 2 bases respectively, with 8 bases between them. Per the germline V gene, CDR1 is SGDLS and CDR2 is YYNGEE. There are 14 residues in the CDR3. CDR3 loop: CASSVGGSNYGYTF. DNA for the CDR3: TGTGCCAGCAGCGTAGGCGGGTCCAACTATGGCTACACCTTC.

J is TRBJ1-1 and V is TRBV14; D unresolved. The CDR3 length is 16 residues. Germline V gene sequence: CDR1 SGHDN, CDR2 FVKESK. V was pared by 2 bases and J by 5 bases, with 18 bases between. The CDR3 sequence: CASSQLTEQAGTEAFF. The CDR3 coding sequence is TGTGCCAGCAGCCAACTTACAGAGCAGGCCGGAACTGAAGCTTTCTTT.

Here the CDR3 reads CASSLGGTTGYLGEQYF. CDR3 DNA: TGTGCCAGCAGCTTGGGGGGGACTACCGGTTATTTAGGGGAGCAGTACTTC. The J gene is TRBJ2-7, the V gene TRBV5-6, with TRBD2 matching over 7 bases. V was clipped by 0 bases and J by 7 bases; unmatched bases: 16. The germline V gene encodes CDR1 SGHDT and CDR2 YYEEEE. The CDR3 totals 17 residues.

The chain employs TRBV7-9 and TRBJ1-1; no definite D call. Germline V gives CDR1 SEHNR, CDR2 FQNEAQ (reference sequence). The CDR3 runs to 14 residues. Trimming removed 1 base at V and 7 bases at J, with 13 bases between. CDR3 in amino acids: CASSLVEGYSEAFF. CDR3 sequence (DNA): TGTGCCAGCAGCTTAGTAGAGGGATACAGTGAAGCTTTCTTT.

The gene calls are TRBV28 and TRBJ2-7; 7 bases match TRBD1. J lost 5 bases, V lost 5 bases, and 12 bases had no gene match. CDR1 and CDR2 (germline): MDHEN, SYDVKM. The CDR3 consists of 15 residues. The CDR3 spells CASSQPETGRDEQYF. As DNA, the CDR3 is TGTGCCAGCAGTCAACCCGAGACAGGGCGCGACGAGCAGTACTTC.

The V gene is TRBV7-2, the J gene TRBJ2-5, with a tentative D call TRBD1 (5 bases). The germline V and J ends were trimmed by 5 bases and 7 bases, with 14 bases remaining between them. The CDR3 runs to 13 residues. Germline lookup yields CDR1 SGHTA and CDR2 FQGNSA. The CDR3: CASSPDPQGTQYF. In DNA form, the CDR3 reads TGTGCCAGCAGCCCGGACCCTCAGGGGACCCAGTACTTC.

The chain carries TRBV11-2 and TRBJ2-4, with D tentatively TRBD2 (7 bases). Looked up from germline, CDR1 is SGHAT and CDR2 is FQNNGV. V lost 4 bases and J lost 8, with 18 bases in between. The CDR3 runs 15 residues. CDR3 amino acids: CASSWWGGLRDIQYF. CDR3 DNA sequence: TGTGCCAGCAGCTGGTGGGGGGGCCTAAGGGACATTCAGTACTTC.

The V call is TRBV28, the J call TRBJ1-5; TRBD1 is a possible D gene (6 bases). CDR3 size: 14 residues. Per germline, CDR1 MDHEN and CDR2 SYDVKM. Trimming took off 6 bases at V and 5 bases at J, with 14 bases between the two ends. The CDR3 sequence: CASSFTGSYQPQHF. The CDR3 DNA reads as TGTGCCAGCAGCTTTACAGGGTCCTATCAGCCCCAGCATTTT.

The V call is TRBV5-6, the J call TRBJ1-1; 12 bases align to TRBD1. The CDR3 totals 15 residues. V lost 2 bases to trimming and J lost 2 bases; unmatched junction nucleotides: 1. Germline CDR1 SGHDT, CDR2 YYEEEE. The CDR3 bases are TGTGCCAGCAGCTTCGGGACAGGGGGCAACACTGAAGCTTTCTTT. This translates into CASSFGTGGNTEAFF.

A remark on this clone: At one end, the junction sequence differs from germline, possibly due to a read error. The V gene is TRBV11-2, the J gene TRBJ2-7; unclear D gene. Germline V lookup: CDR1 SGHAT, CDR2 FQNNGV. The CDR3 loop spans 14 amino acids. The CDR3 protein is CASSLDQIPYEQYF. The CDR3 bases are TGTGCCAGCAGCCTAGACCAAATCCCCTACGAGCAGTACTTC.

The rearrangement links TRBV28 to TRBJ1-4; D call uncertain. The CDR3 has 12 amino acids. CDR1 is MDHEN and CDR2 is SYDVKM in the germline V gene. Deletions cut 7 bases from V and 8 bases from J, with 11 bases between. The CDR3 sequence: CASTKTGEKLFF. As DNA, the CDR3 is TGTGCCAGCACTAAGACGGGAGAAAAACTGTTTTTT.

The genes are TRBV5-6 and TRBJ2-3, with D possibly TRBD2 on 5 matching bases. The CDR3 is made up of 12 amino acids. Germline CDR1 reads SGHDT; CDR2 reads YYEEEE. V was trimmed by 8 bases and J by 7 bases, leaving 14 bases between them. CDR3 in amino acids: CASSRRGYTQYF. CDR3 in DNA: TGTGCCAGTAGTCGACGGGGTTATACGCAGTATTTT.

The chain uses TRBV7-9 and TRBJ2-7, with D maybe TRBD1 (5 bases). This CDR3 is built from 12 residues. Trimming cost V 6 bases and J 0 bases, with 6 bases left between them. The germline CDR1 and CDR2 sequences are SEHNR and FQNEAQ (reference sequence). The CDR3, as DNA: TGTGCCAGCAGGGGGCTCTCCTACGAGCAGTACTTC. Translated: CASRGLSYEQYF.

The V and J genes are TRBV10-3 and TRBJ2-3; possible D gene TRBD2, 5 bases. V dropped 10 bases and J dropped 0 bases, with 11 bases sitting between them. Germline assignment: CDR1 ENHRY and CDR2 SYGVKD. CDR3 length: 13 amino acids. The CDR3 loop reads CATEDSSTDTQYF. CDR3 nucleotide sequence: TGTGCCACGGAGGATAGTAGCACAGATACGCAGTATTTT.

CDR3 residues: CASSTTGFQPQHF. In nucleotides, the CDR3 is TGTGCCAGCTCGACGACGGGATTTCAGCCCCAGCATTTT. The chain is built from TRBV6-1 and TRBJ1-5; no clear D. The germline gives CDR1 MNHNS, CDR2 SASEGT. Trimming pared 8 bases from V and 6 bases from J, leaving 14 bases between. The CDR3 contains 13 residues.

The rearrangement uses TRBV5-8 and TRBJ1-5, with a possible D match to TRBD1 (6 bases). In germline, CDR1 is SGHTS, CDR2 YDEGEE. The V gene lost 3 bases and the J gene lost 5 bases, with 6 bases spanning the gap. The CDR3 is 12 amino acids. In DNA, the CDR3 is TGTGCCAGCAGCTACAGGGATCAGCCCCAGCATTTT. Translation: CASSYRDQPQHF.

The chain employs TRBV4-2 and TRBJ2-3; 8 bases line up with TRBD2. From germline, CDR1 is LGHNA and CDR2 YNFKEQ. V trimming: 0 bases; J trimming: 5 bases; junction bases outside the gene matches: 7. This CDR3 has 16 residues. CDR3 DNA: TGTGCCAGCAGCCAAGAAAGTTCCAGCGGGAGAGATACGCAGTATTTT. Translation: CASSQESSSGRDTQYF.

The J gene is TRBJ2-7, the V gene TRBV6-5; 7 positions match TRBD1. J lost 1 base, V lost 0 bases, and 6 bases had no gene match. Germline lookup yields CDR1 MNHEY and CDR2 SVGAGI. CDR3 length: 16 residues. The CDR3 region has the DNA TGTGCCAGCAGTTACTCGACAGGGTCCAAATCCTACGAGCAGTACTTC. It translates to CASSYSTGSKSYEQYF.

The chain joins TRBV5-4 to TRBJ2-2, with D perhaps matching TRBD2 (6 bases). Between the trimmed V and J ends, which lost 0 bases and 0 bases, there was a span of 9 bases. Germline CDR1 reads SGHNT; CDR2 reads YYREEE (reference sequence). The CDR3 is 16 amino acids. The CDR3 protein is CASSLGSGPNTGELFF. The CDR3 nucleotides are TGTGCCAGCAGCTTGGGTAGCGGACCGAACACCGGGGAGCTGTTTTTT. Filled out from reference TRBV5-4 and TRBJ2-2, the complete variable domain reads ETGVTQSPTHLIKTRGQQVTLRCSSQSGHNTVSWYQQALGQGPQFIFQYYREEENGRGNFPPRFSGLQFPNYSSELNVNALELDDSALYLCASSLGSGPNTGELFFGEGSRLTVL.

J is TRBJ2-1 and V is TRBV11-2; 10 nucleotides agree with TRBD2. CDR3 length: 15 residues. From germline, CDR1 is SGHAT and CDR2 FQNNGV. The ends lost 5 bases at V and 7 bases at J; junction bases unmatched: 8. The CDR3 loop is CASSLASGSMNEQFF. The CDR3 DNA reads as TGTGCCAGCAGCCTCGCTAGCGGGAGTATGAATGAGCAGTTCTTC.

This clone was seen only once. The CDR3 region has the DNA TGTGCCAGCAGTGAATTGACTAGCGGGACCCAAGAGACCCAGTACTTC. Its protein product is CASSELTSGTQETQYF. The chain couples TRBV25-1 to TRBJ2-5, with TRBD2 matching 11 bases. Germline loops: CDR1 MGHDK, CDR2 SYGVNS. The CDR3 spans 16 residues. V lost 1 base and J lost 1; bases outside the gene matches: 2.

The chain combines TRBV4-2 with TRBJ2-1, with 8 positions matching TRBD2. The CDR3 extends over 13 amino acids. Germline V gives CDR1 LGHNA, CDR2 YNFKEQ. The V and J ends lost 3 bases and 9 bases, in that order; junction bases with no gene match: 4. The CDR3 is CASSQVAGTEQFF. As DNA, the CDR3 is TGTGCCAGCAGCCAGGTAGCGGGAACTGAGCAGTTCTTC.

This clone was picked up one time. This chain joins TRBV5-4 and TRBJ2-7; the D gene is possibly TRBD1 (5 bases). This CDR3 is built from 15 residues. Trimming left V 2 bases short and J 6 bases short, with 18 bases between. CDR1 SGHNT and CDR2 YYREEE come from the germline V gene (reference sequence). The CDR3 DNA is TGTGCCAGCAGCTTAGGGGTACGGAGCTGGGGCGAGCAGTACTTC. It codes for CASSLGVRSWGEQYF.

The rearrangement links TRBV7-6 to TRBJ2-7, with D tentatively TRBD1 (5 bases). Trimming left V 1 base short and J 1 base short, with 11 bases between. Germline assignment: CDR1 SGHVS and CDR2 FNYEAQ. This CDR3 has 15 residues. CDR3 in DNA: TGTGCCAGCAGCTTAGTGGCAGGGTCATCCTACGAGCAGTACTTC. This codes for CASSLVAGSSYEQYF.

This chain connects TRBV27 to TRBJ2-7; 7 bases line up with TRBD2. CDR1 and CDR2 from the germline V gene are MNHEY and SMNVEV (reference sequence). V gave up 2 bases and J gave up 6 bases; unmatched junction bases: 7. The CDR3 is made up of 14 amino acids. DNA of the CDR3: TGTGCCAGCAGTTTAGGGGGGGGACTGATCGAGCAGTACTTC. Its translation is CASSLGGGLIEQYF.

The CDR3 sequence: CASGGQGAFGYTF. The CDR3 region has the DNA TGTGCCAGCGGGGGGCAGGGGGCATTTGGCTACACCTTC. The chain combines TRBV11-3 with TRBJ1-2; TRBD1 aligns across 8 bases. The V and J ends lost 8 bases and 7 bases, in that order; junction bases with no gene match: 9. Germline V gene lookup returns CDR1 SGHNT and CDR2 YENEEA. The CDR3 consists of 13 residues.

Here the CDR3 DNA reads TGTGCCAGCAACGTACAGGGGCCTGAAGCTTTCTTT. Its protein is CASNVQGPEAFF. V gene TRBV2 combines with J gene TRBJ1-1; 7 bases match TRBD1. V was clipped by 7 bases and J by 6 bases; unmatched bases: 5. CDR3 length: 12 residues. Germline V CDR1 and CDR2: SNHLY, FYNNEI.